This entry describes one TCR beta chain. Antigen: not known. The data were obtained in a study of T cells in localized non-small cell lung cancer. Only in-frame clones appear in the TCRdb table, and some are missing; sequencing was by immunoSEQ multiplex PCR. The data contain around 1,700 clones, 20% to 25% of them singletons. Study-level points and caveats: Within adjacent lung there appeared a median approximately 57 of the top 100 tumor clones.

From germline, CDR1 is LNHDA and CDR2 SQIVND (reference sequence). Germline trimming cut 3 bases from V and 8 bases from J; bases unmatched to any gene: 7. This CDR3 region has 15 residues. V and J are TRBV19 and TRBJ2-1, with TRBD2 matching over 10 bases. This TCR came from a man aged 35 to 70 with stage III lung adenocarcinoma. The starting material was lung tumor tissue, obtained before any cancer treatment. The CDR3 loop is CASSITSGDYDEQFF. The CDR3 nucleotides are TGTGCCAGTAGTATTACTAGCGGGGATTACGATGAGCAGTTCTTC.